One T cell receptor (beta chain) is described in this entry. Measured with immunoSEQ multiplex PCR; TCRdb has only the in-frame clones, and not every one. Of about 370,000 clones listed, around 87% are singletons. Germline loops: CDR1 MNHEY, CDR2 SVGAGI. Trimming cost V 4 bases and J 6 bases; bases outside gene matches: 11. CDR3 length: 15 amino acids. This sample is part of a study of blood T cell repertoires in COVID-19. The source of this sequence is a man between 18 and 29 years old who had recovered from COVID-19. The chain joins TRBV6-5 to TRBJ2-7; 8 nucleotides line up with TRBD1. What was sequenced was PBMCs or T cells enriched from blood (not recorded which). CDR3 coding DNA: TGTGCCAGCAGTTGGAGGGCGACAGGGGTCGGCGAGCAGTACTTC. Translating it yields CASSWRATGVGEQYF.